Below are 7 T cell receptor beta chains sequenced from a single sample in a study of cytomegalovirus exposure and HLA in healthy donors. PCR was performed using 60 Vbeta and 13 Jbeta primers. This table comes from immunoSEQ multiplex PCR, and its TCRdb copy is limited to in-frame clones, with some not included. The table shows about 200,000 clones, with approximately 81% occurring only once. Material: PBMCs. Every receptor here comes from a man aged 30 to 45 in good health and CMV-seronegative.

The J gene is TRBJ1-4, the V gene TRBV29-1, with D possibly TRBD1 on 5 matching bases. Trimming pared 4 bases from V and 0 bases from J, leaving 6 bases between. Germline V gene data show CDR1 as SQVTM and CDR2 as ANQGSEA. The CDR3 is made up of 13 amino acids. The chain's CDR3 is CSVGGATNEKLFF. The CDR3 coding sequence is TGCAGCGTTGGGGGGGCAACTAATGAAAAACTGTTTTTT.

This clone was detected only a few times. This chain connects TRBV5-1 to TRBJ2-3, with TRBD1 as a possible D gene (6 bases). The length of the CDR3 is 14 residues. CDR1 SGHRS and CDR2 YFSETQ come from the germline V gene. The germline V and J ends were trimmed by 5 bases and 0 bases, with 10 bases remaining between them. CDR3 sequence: CASRVGASTDTQYF. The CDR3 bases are TGCGCCAGCAGAGTGGGGGCTAGCACAGATACGCAGTATTTT.

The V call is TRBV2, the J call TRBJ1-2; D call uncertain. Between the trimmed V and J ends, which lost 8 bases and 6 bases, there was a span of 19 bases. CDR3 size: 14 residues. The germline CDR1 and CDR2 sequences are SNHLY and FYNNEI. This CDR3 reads CASRGPSARDGYTF. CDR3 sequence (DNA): TGTGCCAGCCGCGGGCCTTCAGCGCGTGATGGCTACACCTTC.

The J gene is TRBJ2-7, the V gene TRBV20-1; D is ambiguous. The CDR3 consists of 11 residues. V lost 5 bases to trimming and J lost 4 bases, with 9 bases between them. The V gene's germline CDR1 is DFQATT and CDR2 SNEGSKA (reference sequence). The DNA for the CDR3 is TGCAGTGCTTTTACCAGATACGAGCAGTACTTC. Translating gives CSAFTRYEQYF.

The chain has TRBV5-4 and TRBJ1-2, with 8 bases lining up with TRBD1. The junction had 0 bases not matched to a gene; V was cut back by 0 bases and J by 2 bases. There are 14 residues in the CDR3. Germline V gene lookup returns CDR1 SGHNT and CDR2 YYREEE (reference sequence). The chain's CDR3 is CASSLGQGNYGYTF. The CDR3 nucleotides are TGTGCCAGCAGCTTGGGACAGGGGAACTATGGCTACACCTTC. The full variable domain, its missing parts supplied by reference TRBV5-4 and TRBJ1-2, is ETGVTQSPTHLIKTRGQQVTLRCSSQSGHNTVSWYQQALGQGPQFIFQYYREEENGRGNFPPRFSGLQFPNYSSELNVNALELDDSALYLCASSLGQGNYGYTFGSGTRLTVV.

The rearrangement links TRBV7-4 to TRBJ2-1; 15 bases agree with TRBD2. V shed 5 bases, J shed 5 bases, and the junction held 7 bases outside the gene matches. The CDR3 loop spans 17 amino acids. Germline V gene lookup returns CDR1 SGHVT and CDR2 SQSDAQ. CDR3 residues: CASSPGTSGGRDNEQFF. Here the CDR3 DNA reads TGTGCCAGCAGCCCTGGGACTAGCGGGGGGCGGGACAATGAGCAGTTCTTC.

DNA for the CDR3: TGCGCCAGCAGCGCGGGATGGAAGAACACTGAAGCTTTCTTT. This codes for CASSAGWKNTEAFF. The chain joins TRBV5-1 to TRBJ1-1; D remains unclear. Germline V gives CDR1 SGHRS, CDR2 YFSETQ. This CDR3 is 14 amino acids long. V was trimmed by 4 bases and J by 1 base, leaving 11 bases between them.